These T cell receptor beta chains were read from a single sample in a study of blood T cell repertoires in COVID-19. Profiling relied on immunoSEQ multiplex PCR, and the TCRdb table lists in-frame clones only, not all of them. Of 310,000 or so clones listed, around 82% are singletons. The sample was peripheral blood. Receptors were obtained from a woman aged 45-65 years with acute or convalescent COVID-19. Each CDR3 is given without its conserved first and last residue.

cdr3_length	v_call	j_call	cdr3_aa
14	TRBV9	TRBJ2-5	ASSDPLRGYQETQY
11	TRBV11-2	TRBJ1-2	ASTAGGMYGYT
8	TRBV21-1	TRBJ2-7	ASEGCEQY
14	TRBV3-1/TRBV3-2	TRBJ1-1	ASSENLGTSGTEAF
12	TRBV10-3	TRBJ1-2	ATRFGGDIYGYT
11	TRBV3-1/TRBV3-2	TRBJ2-1	ASSPSRSGEQF
10	TRBV6-4	TRBJ1-5	ASRGTWQPQH
13	TRBV30	TRBJ2-5	AWSPIGTSQETQY
13	TRBV30	TRBJ2-2	AWSVGGVTTGELF
11	TRBV29-1	TRBJ1-4	SVRQGGNEKLF
11	TRBV11-2	TRBJ1-1	ASSWDKNTEAF
16	TRBV7-3	TRBJ2-1	ASSLTGGTSGTYNEQF
15	TRBV11-3	TRBJ2-5	ASSLGTGREDRETQY
12	TRBV6-6	TRBJ2-3	ASSDTSGRGTQY
16	TRBV6-4	TRBJ2-3	ASSDTESDRAVTDTQY
10	TRBV30	TRBJ1-2	AWSAFSDGYT
16	TRBV2	TRBJ1-5	ASSESRGFVFGNQPQH
13	TRBV9	TRBJ1-6	ASSPPQGPNSPLH
11	TRBV28	TRBJ1-2	ASSFGQGNGYT
12	TRBV3-1/TRBV3-2	TRBJ1-5	ASNRNRGHQPQH